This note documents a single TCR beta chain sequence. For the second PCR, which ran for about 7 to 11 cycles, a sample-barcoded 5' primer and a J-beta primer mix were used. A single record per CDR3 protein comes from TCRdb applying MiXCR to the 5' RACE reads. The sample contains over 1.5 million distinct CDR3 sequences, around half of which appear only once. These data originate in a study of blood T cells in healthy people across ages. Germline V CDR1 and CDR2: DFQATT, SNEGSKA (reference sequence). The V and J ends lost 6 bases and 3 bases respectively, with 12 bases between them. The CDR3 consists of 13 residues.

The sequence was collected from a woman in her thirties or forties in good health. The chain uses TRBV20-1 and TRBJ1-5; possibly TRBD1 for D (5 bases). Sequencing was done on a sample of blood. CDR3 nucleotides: TGCAGTGCCCCAGACAGCTTCAATCAGCCCCAGCATTTT. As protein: CSAPDSFNQPQHF.